The TCR beta chain described here comes from a study of T cells in Graves' hyperthyroidism and ophthalmopathy. Trimming removed 2 bases at V and 1 base at J, with 9 bases between. The CDR3 has 15 amino acids. This clonotype was seen ten or more times. The antigen remains undetermined. Study-level points and caveats: Most thyroid clonotypes expanded above 0.001 were also detected in blood.

RNA transcripts gave rise to amplified TCR beta CDR3 regions. A set of HTBI primers served as the primers for a first-round RT-PCR of the TCR CDR3. TCRdb analysed the multiplex PCR reads with MiXCR anew, one entry per CDR3 protein. The data show under 250,000 distinct CDR3 sequences, with roughly a sixth seen just once and around 50% held by the top ten. The TCR was taken from a man aged 50-59 years with Graves' hyperthyroidism. J is TRBJ2-1 and V is TRBV12-3 or TRBV12-4; no firm D call. Sequencing was performed on blood. The CDR3 bases are TGTGCCAGCAGTTTATGGGTTTTATCCTACAATGAGCAGTTCTTC. Protein product: CASSLWVLSYNEQFF.